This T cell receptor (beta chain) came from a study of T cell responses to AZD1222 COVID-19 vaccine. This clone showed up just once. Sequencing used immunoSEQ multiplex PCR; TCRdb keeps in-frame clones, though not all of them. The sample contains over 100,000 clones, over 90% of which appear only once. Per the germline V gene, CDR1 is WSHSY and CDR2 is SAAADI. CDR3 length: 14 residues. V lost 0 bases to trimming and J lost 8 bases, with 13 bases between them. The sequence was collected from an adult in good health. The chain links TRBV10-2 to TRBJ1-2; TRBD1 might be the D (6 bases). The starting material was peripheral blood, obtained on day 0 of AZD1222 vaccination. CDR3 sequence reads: CASSESSRGSGYTF. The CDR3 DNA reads TGCGCCAGCAGTGAGTCGAGTAGGGGGAGCGGCTACACCTTC.